A single sample gave rise to the 14 T cell receptor beta chains below, sequenced in a study of cytomegalovirus exposure and HLA in healthy donors. PCR primers comprised 60 Vbeta and 13 Jbeta primers. Some clones are missing from TCRdb's copy, which holds only in-frame ones; the method was immunoSEQ multiplex PCR. The sample records some 190,000 clones, around four fifths being singletons. Sequencing used PBMCs. These receptors all stem from a man between 18 and 29 years old in good health and CMV-seronegative.

The rearrangement links TRBV2 to TRBJ2-1; weak D call: TRBD2 (5 bases). Germline V gene lookup returns CDR1 SNHLY and CDR2 FYNNEI. The CDR3 is 15 residues long. Trimming took off 2 bases at V and 2 bases at J, with 10 bases between the two ends. For the CDR3, the DNA is TGTGCCAGCAGTGAACTTAGCGACACCTACAATGAGCAGTTCTTC. Translating gives CASSELSDTYNEQFF.

About this clone itself: At one end the junction does not follow the germline gene, possibly because of a read error. The CDR3 nucleotides read TGTGCCAGCACTGAAGGTTCTATCGGGGCCGGGGAGCTGTTTTTT. Encoded protein: CASTEGSIGAGELFF. This chain links TRBV6-1 with TRBJ2-2, with a possible D match to TRBD2 (5 bases). The germline CDR1 and CDR2 sequences are MNHNS and SASEGT. CDR3 length: 15 residues.

The genes are TRBV7-2 and TRBJ2-2, with a weak D call TRBD1 (7 bases). The CDR3 is 15 residues long. Trimming shortened V by 1 base and J by 6 bases, and 12 bases separated the two germline ends. Germline values: CDR1 SGHTA, CDR2 FQGNSA. In DNA form, the CDR3 reads TGTGCCAGCAGCTTAGTACCAGGGGGGCCCGGGGAGCTGTTTTTT. Protein: CASSLVPGGPGELFF. Using reference TRBV7-2 and TRBJ2-2 for the parts outside the CDR3, the full variable domain is GAGVSQSPSNKVTEKGKDVELRCDPISGHTALYWYRQSLGQGLEFLIYFQGNSAPDKSGLPSDRFSAERTGGSVSTLTIQRTQQEDSAVYLCASSLVPGGPGELFFGEGSRLTVL.

CDR3 residues: CASSVGGTGPGGYGYTF. In nucleotides, the CDR3 is TGTGCCAGCAGCGTAGGGGGGACAGGCCCAGGGGGCTATGGCTACACCTTC. The gene calls are TRBV9 and TRBJ1-2, with 8 bases matching TRBD1. This CDR3 has 17 amino acids. V trimming: 0 bases; J trimming: 4 bases; junction bases outside the gene matches: 11. The germline V gene encodes CDR1 SGDLS and CDR2 YYNGEE.

The chain recombines TRBV11-3 with TRBJ2-3; D is possibly TRBD2 (7 bases). CDR3 length equals 15 residues. V was trimmed by 5 bases and J by 0 bases, leaving 12 bases between them. The germline V gene has CDR1 SGHNT and CDR2 YENEEA. CDR3 sequence: CASSLGGLSTDTQYF. The CDR3 DNA follows: TGTGCCAGCAGCCTCGGGGGGCTAAGCACAGATACGCAGTATTTT.

The chain is built from TRBV6-1 and TRBJ1-1, with D unclear. The germline CDR1 and CDR2 sequences are MNHNS and SASEGT. V lost 4 bases and J 6 bases, leaving 12 bases between the germline ends. The CDR3 sequence is 13 residues long. Written as DNA, the CDR3 is TGTGCCAGCAGTGTGTCAGCGTTCGCTGAAGCTTTCTTT. It specifies CASSVSAFAEAFF.

This chain uses TRBV6-6 with TRBJ2-5; TRBD1 might be the D (5 bases). With the DNA end fitting TRBJ2-7 better, the J assignment may be wrong. From germline, CDR1 is MNHNY and CDR2 SVGAGI (reference sequence). The CDR3 is 13 amino acids. CDR3 in DNA: TGTGCCAGCAGCGAACCAGGGTATCACGAGCAGTACTTC. Amino acid sequence: CASSEPGYHEQYF.

The DNA for the CDR3 is TGTGCCAGCAGCGTAGTTTCCCGGGGTTCTGTCGGGGAGCTGTTTTTT. It translates to CASSVVSRGSVGELFF. The chain has TRBV9 and TRBJ2-2, with a weak D call TRBD2 (5 bases). This CDR3 region has 16 residues. Trimming removed 0 bases from V and 7 bases from J, with 16 bases in between. Germline V gives CDR1 SGDLS, CDR2 YYNGEE.

The chain couples TRBV4-1 to TRBJ2-7, with 7 bases matching TRBD2. V was pared by 5 bases and J by 7 bases, with 14 bases of the junction left unmatched. This CDR3 comprises 15 residues. In germline, CDR1 is MGHRA, CDR2 YSYEKL. The CDR3 is CASSWEGRADWEQYF. The CDR3 coding sequence is TGCGCCAGCAGCTGGGAGGGCAGGGCGGACTGGGAGCAGTACTTC.

The genes are TRBV2 and TRBJ2-3; the match to TRBD2 covers 8 bases. The V segment lost 0 bases and the J segment 2 bases; nucleotides outside the gene matches: 7. This CDR3 comprises 17 residues. In germline, CDR1 is SNHLY, CDR2 FYNNEI. The CDR3 loop reads CASSEASGTRYTDTQYF. The DNA for the CDR3 is TGTGCCAGCAGTGAAGCAAGTGGGACTAGGTACACAGATACGCAGTATTTT.

This clone occurred a few times. V usage is TRBV12-5 and J usage is TRBJ1-2, with TRBD1 identical over 7 bases. The CDR3 length is 15 residues. V lost 5 bases, J lost 4 bases, and 10 bases stayed unmatched. The germline V gene encodes CDR1 LGHNT and CDR2 FRNRAP. The CDR3 nucleotides read TGTGCTAGTGGTCTCCCGACAGGGCCGGCCTATGGCTACACCTTC. Translation: CASGLPTGPAYGYTF. Looking up the rest from reference TRBV12-5 and TRBJ1-2 gives the full variable domain: DARVTQTPRHKVTEMGQEVTMRCQPILGHNTVFWYRQTMMQGLELLAYFRNRAPLDDSGMPKDRFSAEMPDATLATLKIQPSEPRDSAVYFCASGLPTGPAYGYTFGSGTRLTVV.

J is TRBJ1-1 and V is TRBV4-1; D gene ambiguous. CDR1 and CDR2 from the germline V gene are MGHRA and YSYEKL. The CDR3 has 15 amino acids. V lost 3 bases and J lost 1, with 12 bases in between. The CDR3 coding sequence is TGCGCCAGCAGCCATGTAGACATCCGGAACACTGAAGCTTTCTTT. This gives the protein CASSHVDIRNTEAFF.

J is TRBJ1-1 and V is TRBV18; TRBD1 agrees at 8 bases. The germline V gene has CDR1 KGHSH and CDR2 LQKENI. The trim removed 6 bases at V and 2 bases at J, leaving 8 bases unmatched. The CDR3 length is 15 residues. In nucleotides, the CDR3 is TGTGCCAGCTCGCCCGACAGGGGAGGAAACACTGAAGCTTTCTTT. Translating it yields CASSPDRGGNTEAFF.

This clone was detected a few times. This chain connects TRBV6-6 to TRBJ2-1, with 9 bases lining up with TRBD2. J was trimmed by 4 bases and V by 5 bases; bases with no gene match: 9. Germline assignment: CDR1 MNHNY and CDR2 SVGAGI (reference sequence). This CDR3 has 16 amino acids. As DNA, the CDR3 is TGTGCCAGCAGTCCCCGCGCTAGCGGGACATACAATGAGCAGTTCTTC. It yields the protein CASSPRASGTYNEQFF.